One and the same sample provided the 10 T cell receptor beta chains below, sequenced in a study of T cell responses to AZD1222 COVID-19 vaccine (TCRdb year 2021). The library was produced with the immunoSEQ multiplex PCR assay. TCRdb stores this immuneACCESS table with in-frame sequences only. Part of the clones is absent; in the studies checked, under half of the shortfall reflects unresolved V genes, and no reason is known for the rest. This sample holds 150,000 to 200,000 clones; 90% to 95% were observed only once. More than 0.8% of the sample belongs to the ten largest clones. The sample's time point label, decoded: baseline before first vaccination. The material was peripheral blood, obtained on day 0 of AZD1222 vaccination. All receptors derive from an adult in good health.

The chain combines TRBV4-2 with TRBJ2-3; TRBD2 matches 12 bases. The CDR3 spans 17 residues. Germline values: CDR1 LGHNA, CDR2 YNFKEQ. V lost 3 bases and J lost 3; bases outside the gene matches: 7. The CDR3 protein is CASSHPGLAGRTDTQYF. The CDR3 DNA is TGTGCCAGCAGCCATCCGGGACTAGCGGGCAGGACAGATACGCAGTATTTT.

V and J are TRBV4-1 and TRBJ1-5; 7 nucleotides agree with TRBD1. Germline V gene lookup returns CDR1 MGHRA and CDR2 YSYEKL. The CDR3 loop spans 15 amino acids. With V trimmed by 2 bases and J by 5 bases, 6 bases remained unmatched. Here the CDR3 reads CASSQSPDRYQPQHF. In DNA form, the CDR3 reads TGCGCCAGCAGCCAATCACCGGACAGGTATCAGCCCCAGCATTTT.

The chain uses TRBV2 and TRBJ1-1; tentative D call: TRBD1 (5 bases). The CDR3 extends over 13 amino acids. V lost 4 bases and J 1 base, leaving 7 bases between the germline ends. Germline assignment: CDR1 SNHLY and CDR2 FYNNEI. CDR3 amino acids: CASSGDGNTEAFF. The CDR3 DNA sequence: TGTGCCAGCAGTGGGGACGGGAACACTGAAGCTTTCTTT.

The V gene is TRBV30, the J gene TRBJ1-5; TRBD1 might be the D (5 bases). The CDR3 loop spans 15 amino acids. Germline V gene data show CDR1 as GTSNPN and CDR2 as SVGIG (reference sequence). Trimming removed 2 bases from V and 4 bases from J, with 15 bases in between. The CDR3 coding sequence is TGTGCCTGGAGTCTTGGGACCTTGGTTAATCAGCCCCAGCATTTT. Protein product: CAWSLGTLVNQPQHF. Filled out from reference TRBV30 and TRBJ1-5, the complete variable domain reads SQTIHQWPATLVQPVGSPLSLECTVEGTSNPNLYWYRQAAGRGLQLLFYSVGIGQISSEVPQNLSASRPQDRQFILSSKKLLLSDSGFYLCAWSLGTLVNQPQHFGDGTRLSIL.

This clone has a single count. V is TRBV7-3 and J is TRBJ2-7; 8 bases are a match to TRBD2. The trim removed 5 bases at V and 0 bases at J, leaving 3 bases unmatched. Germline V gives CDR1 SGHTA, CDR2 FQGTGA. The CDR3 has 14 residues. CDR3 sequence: CASSPSGSSYEQYF. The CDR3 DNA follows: TGTGCCAGCAGCCCCAGCGGGAGCTCCTACGAGCAGTACTTC.

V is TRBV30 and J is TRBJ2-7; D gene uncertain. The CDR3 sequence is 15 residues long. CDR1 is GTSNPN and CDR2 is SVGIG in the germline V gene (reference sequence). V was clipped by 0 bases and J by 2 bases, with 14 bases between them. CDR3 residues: CAWSVFSGNTYEQYF. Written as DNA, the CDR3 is TGTGCCTGGAGTGTATTTTCCGGAAATACCTACGAGCAGTACTTC.

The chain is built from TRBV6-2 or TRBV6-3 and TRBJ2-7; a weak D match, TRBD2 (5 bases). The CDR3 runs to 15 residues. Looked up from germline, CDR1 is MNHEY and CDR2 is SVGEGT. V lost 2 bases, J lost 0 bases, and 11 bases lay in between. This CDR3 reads CASSYREGSSYEQYF. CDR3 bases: TGTGCCAGCAGTTACCGCGAGGGATCCTCCTACGAGCAGTACTTC.

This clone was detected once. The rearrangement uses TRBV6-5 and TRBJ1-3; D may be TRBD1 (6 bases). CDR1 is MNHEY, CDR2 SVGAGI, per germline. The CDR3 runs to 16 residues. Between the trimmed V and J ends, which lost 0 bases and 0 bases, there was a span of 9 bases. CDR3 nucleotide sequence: TGTGCCAGCAGTTACTCGAGAGGGGGCTCTGGAAACACCATATATTTT. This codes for CASSYSRGGSGNTIYF.

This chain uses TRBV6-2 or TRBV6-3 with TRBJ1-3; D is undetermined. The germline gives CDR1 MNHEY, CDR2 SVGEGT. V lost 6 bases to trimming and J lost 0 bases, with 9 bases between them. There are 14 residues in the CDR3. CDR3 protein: CASSGPLSGNTIYF. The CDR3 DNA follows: TGTGCCAGCAGCGGACCCCTCTCTGGAAACACCATATATTTT.

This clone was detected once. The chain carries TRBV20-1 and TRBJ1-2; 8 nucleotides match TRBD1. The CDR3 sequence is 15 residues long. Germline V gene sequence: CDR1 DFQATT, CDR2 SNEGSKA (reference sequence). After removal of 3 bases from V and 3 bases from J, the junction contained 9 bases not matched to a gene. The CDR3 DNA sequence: TGCAGTGCTAGTTCCAGGGGGCGTTCCGACTATGGCTACACCTTC. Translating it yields CSASSRGRSDYGYTF.